This T cell receptor (beta chain) is drawn from a study of CD8 T cells in ankylosing spondylitis. Quantitative 5'-RACE with molecular barcodes produced the TCR beta libraries. MiXCR, applied by TCRdb to the 5' RACE reads, yields one record per CDR3 protein. The repertoire holds about 800,000 distinct CDR3 sequences, with 10% to 15% as singletons. Overall study results and limits: Reported data indicate significant enrichment of disease-linked clones within matched ankylosing spondylitis synovial fluid. Some of these motif variants have turned up before, in reports on reactive arthritis synovial fluid and blood. Characteristic, it appeared, of ankylosing spondylitis blood was a TCR beta motif of fewer than 10 highly homologous variants.

About this clonotype itself: The antigen remains unidentified.

From germline, CDR1 is MDHEN and CDR2 SYDVKM. V was clipped by 5 bases and J by 3 bases; unmatched bases: 9. The CDR3 covers 15 residues. This chain joins TRBV28 and TRBJ1-2; 7 bases align to TRBD1. Material: blood, either unsorted or a sorted T cell fraction (not recorded which). The TCR was taken from a male donor with ankylosing spondylitis. This CDR3 reads CASSPGTAPYYGYTF. CDR3 DNA sequence: TGTGCCAGCAGTCCAGGGACAGCTCCTTACTATGGCTACACCTTC.